This T cell receptor beta chain was captured in a study of control samples from healthy donors and cancer patients. This clone was found a few times. The length of the CDR3 is 15 residues. The trim removed 5 bases at V and 0 bases at J, leaving 4 bases unmatched. Germline V gene lookup returns CDR1 SNHLY and CDR2 FYNNEI. Profiling relied on immunoSEQ multiplex PCR, and the TCRdb table lists in-frame clones only, not all of them. Of some 140,000 clones in the sample, just under 95% were seen once. The sample consisted of blood. This clonotype was sampled from a man aged 30 to 39 in good health. V is TRBV2 and J is TRBJ1-3; 7 nucleotides align to TRBD1. The CDR3 is CASSRDSNSGNTIYF. CDR3 coding DNA: TGTGCCAGCAGTAGGGACAGCAACTCTGGAAACACCATATATTTT.